This T cell receptor (beta chain) was recorded in a study of shared clonotypes between healthy human individuals. Sequencing used immunoSEQ multiplex PCR; TCRdb keeps in-frame clones, though not all of them. This table holds about 1 million clones, around 76% found once. Study-wide results and limits: Among several donors, approximately 5% of naive CD4 clonotypes were found in common.

V lost 4 bases to trimming and J lost 5 bases; unmatched junction nucleotides: 7. CDR3 length equals 15 residues. Germline V CDR1 and CDR2: SGHRS, YFSETQ. Remarks on this clone: What it binds is unknown.

The chain is built from TRBV5-1 and TRBJ2-5, with TRBD1 identical over 11 bases. This receptor was taken from a man aged 18 to 35 in good health. The source material was memory CD4+ T cells sorted from blood. Subset here: CD45RA-negative fraction. The CDR3 nucleotides are TGCGCCAGCAGCGAAGGACAGGGGGCGTTTGAGACCCAGTACTTC. Protein sequence: CASSEGQGAFETQYF.